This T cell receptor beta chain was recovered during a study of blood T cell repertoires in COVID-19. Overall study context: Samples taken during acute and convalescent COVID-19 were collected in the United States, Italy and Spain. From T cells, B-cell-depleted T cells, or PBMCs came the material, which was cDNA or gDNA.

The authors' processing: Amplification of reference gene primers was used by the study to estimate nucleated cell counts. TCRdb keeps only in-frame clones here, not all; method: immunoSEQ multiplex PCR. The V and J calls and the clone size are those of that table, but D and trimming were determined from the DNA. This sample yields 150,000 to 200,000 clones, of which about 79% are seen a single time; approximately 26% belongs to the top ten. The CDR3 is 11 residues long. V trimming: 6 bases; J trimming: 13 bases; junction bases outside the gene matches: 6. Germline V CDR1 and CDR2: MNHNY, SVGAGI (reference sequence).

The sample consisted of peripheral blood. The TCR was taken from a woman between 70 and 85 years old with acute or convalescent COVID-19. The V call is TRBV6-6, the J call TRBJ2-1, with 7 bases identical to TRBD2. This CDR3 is CASSPSGIQFF. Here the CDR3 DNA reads TGTGCCAGCAGCCCGAGCGGGATTCAGTTCTTC.